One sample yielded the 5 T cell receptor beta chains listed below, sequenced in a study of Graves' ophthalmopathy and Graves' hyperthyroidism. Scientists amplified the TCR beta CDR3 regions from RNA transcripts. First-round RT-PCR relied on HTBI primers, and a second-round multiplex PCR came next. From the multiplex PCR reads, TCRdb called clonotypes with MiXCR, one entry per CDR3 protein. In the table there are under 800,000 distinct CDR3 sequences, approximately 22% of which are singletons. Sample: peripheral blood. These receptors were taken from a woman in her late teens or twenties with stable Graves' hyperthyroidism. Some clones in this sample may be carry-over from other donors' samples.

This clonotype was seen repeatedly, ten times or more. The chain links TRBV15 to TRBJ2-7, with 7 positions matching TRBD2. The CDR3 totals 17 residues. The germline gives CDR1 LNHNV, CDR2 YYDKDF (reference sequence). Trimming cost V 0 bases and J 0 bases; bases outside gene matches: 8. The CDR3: CATSRDRGDAVSYEQYF. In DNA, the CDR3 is TGTGCCACCAGCAGAGATCGGGGGGACGCTGTCTCCTACGAGCAGTACTTC.

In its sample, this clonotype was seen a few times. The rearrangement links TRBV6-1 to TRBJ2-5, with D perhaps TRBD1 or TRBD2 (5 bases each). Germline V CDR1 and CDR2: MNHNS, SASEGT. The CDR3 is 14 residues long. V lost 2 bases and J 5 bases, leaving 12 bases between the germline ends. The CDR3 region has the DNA TGTGCCAGCAGTGAAATCTTCGGGACGGAGACCCAGTACTTC. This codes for CASSEIFGTETQYF.

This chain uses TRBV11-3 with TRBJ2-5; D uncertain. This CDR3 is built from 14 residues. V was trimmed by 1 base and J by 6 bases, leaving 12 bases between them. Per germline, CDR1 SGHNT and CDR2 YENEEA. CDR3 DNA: TGTGCCAGCAGCTTAGGGCAAGGCGGTAAGACCCAGTACTTC. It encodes CASSLGQGGKTQYF.

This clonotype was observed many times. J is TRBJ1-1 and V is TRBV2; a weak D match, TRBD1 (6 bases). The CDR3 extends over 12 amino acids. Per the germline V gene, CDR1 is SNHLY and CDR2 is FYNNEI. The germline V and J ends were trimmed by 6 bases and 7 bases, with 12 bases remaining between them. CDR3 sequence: CASRSDSFEAFF. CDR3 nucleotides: TGTGCCAGCAGATCGGACAGTTTTGAAGCTTTCTTT. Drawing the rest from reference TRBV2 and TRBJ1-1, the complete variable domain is EPEVTQTPSHQVTQMGQEVILRCVPISNHLYFYWYRQILGQKVEFLVSFYNNEISEKSEIFDDQFSVERPDGSNFTLKIRSTKLEDSAMYFCASRSDSFEAFFGQGTRLTVV.

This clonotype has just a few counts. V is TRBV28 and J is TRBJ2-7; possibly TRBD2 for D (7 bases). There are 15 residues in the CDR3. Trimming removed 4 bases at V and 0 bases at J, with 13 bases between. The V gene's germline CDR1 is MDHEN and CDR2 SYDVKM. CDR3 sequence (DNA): TGTGCCAGCAGTTCTCCCCGGGGGGCCTCCTACGAGCAGTACTTC. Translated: CASSSPRGASYEQYF.